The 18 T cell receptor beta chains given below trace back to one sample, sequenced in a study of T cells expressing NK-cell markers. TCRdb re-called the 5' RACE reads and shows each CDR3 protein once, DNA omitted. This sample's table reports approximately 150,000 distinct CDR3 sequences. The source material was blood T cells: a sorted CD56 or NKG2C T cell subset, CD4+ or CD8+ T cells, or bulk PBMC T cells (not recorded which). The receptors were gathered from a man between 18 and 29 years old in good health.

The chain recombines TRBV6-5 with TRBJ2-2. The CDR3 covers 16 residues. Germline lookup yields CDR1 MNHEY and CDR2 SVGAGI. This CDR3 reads CASSYPDGFDTGELFF.

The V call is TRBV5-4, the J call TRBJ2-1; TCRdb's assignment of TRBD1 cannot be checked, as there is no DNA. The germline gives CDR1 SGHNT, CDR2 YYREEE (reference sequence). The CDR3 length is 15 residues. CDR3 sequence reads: CASTLGTGEIGEQFF. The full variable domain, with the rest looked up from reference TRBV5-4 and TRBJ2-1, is ETGVTQSPTHLIKTRGQQVTLRCSSQSGHNTVSWYQQALGQGPQFIFQYYREEENGRGNFPPRFSGLQFPNYSSELNVNALELDDSALYLCASTLGTGEIGEQFFGPGTRLTVL.

CDR3 sequence reads: CASSEYRGTHEQFF. The V and J genes are TRBV25-1 and TRBJ2-1; there is no DNA to check the TCRdb D call of TRBD1. The CDR3 covers 14 residues. The germline gives CDR1 MGHDK, CDR2 SYGVNS.

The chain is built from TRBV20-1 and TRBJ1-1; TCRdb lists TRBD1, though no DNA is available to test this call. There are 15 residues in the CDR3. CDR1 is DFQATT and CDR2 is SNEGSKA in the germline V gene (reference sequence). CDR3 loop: CSARDLGQDGTEAFF.

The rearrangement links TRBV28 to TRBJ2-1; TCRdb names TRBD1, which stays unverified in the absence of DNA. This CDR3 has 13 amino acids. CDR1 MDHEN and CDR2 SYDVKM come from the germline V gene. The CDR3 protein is CASSFQGSNEQFF.

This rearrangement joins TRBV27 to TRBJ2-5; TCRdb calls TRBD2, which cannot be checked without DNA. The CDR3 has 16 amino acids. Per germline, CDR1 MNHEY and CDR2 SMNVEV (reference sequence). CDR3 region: CASSSGLAGGWETQYF.

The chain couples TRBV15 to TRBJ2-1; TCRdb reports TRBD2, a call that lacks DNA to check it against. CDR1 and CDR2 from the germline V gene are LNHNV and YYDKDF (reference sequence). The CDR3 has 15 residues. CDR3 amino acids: CATSERTSGYNEQFF.

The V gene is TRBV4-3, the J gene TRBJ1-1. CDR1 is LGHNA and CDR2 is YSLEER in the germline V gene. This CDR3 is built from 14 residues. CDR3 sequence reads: CASSQAARDTEAFF.

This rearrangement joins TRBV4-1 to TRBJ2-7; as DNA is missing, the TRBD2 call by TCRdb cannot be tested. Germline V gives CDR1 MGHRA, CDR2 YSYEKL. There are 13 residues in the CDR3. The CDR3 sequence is CASSQGSGREQYF.

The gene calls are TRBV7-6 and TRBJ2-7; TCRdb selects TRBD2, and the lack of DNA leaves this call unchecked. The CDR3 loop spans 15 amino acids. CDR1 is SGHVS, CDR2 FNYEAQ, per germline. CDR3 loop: CASSLLGEDSYEQYF.

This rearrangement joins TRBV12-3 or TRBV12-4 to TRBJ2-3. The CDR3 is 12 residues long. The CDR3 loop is CASIAESGTQYF.

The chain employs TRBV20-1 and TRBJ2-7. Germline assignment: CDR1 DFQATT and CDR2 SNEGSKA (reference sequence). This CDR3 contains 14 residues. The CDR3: CSASIAYPSYEQYF.

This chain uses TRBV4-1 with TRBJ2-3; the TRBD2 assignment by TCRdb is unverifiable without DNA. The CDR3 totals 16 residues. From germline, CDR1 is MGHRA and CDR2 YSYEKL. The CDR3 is CASRNLAGGRADTQYF.

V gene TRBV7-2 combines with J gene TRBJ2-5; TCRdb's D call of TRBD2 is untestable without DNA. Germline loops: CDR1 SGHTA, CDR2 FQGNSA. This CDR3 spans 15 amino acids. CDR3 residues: CASSLVGLGFETQYF.

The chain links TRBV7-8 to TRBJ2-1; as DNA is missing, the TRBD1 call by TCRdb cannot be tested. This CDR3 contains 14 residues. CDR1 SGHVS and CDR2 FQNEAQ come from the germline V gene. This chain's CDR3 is CASSRGTSNNEQFF.

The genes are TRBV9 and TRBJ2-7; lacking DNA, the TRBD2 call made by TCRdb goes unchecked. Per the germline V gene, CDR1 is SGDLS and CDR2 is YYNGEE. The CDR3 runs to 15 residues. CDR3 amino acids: CASSVGGRTSYEQYF.

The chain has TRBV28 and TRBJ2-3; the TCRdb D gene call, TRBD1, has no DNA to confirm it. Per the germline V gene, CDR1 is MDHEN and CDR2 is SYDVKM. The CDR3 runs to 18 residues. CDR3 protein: CASSWKVRGIKGTDTQYF.

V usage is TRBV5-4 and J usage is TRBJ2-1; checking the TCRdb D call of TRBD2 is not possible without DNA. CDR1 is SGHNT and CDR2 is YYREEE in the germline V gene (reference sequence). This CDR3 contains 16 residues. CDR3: CASSLRVAGEHNEQFF.